Given below is one T cell receptor beta chain in context. The record originates from a study of cytomegalovirus exposure and HLA in healthy donors. V was pared by 0 bases and J by 5 bases, with 23 bases between. The CDR3 contains 18 residues. CDR1 is SGDLS, CDR2 YYNGEE, per germline. Use of 60 Vbeta and 13 Jbeta primers characterized the PCR. Sequencing was performed with immunoSEQ multiplex PCR; in TCRdb, only in-frame clones are kept and a portion is missing. The sample totals some 76,000 clones. This rearrangement joins TRBV9 to TRBJ1-1; D is undetermined. The TCR originated in a boy aged 10-17 years in good health and CMV-seronegative. The sample was PBMCs. CDR3 sequence: CASSVAPAPLQPGTEAFF. The CDR3, as DNA: TGTGCCAGCAGCGTAGCCCCCGCCCCCTTACAACCGGGGACTGAAGCTTTCTTT.